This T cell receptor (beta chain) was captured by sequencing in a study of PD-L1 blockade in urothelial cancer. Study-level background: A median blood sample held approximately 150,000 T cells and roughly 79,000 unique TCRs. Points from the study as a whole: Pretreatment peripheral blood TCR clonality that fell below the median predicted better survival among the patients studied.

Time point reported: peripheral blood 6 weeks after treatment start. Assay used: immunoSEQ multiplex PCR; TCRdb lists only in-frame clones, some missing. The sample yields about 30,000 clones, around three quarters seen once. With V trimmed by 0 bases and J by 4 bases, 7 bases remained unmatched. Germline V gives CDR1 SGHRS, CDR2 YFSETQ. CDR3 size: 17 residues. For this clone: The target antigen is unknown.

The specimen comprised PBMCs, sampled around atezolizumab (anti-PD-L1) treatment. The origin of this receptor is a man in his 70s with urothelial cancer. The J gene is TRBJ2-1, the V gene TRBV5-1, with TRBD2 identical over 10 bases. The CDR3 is CASSLGLAGATYNEQFF. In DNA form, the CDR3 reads TGCGCCAGCAGCTTGGGCCTAGCGGGAGCCACTTACAATGAGCAGTTCTTC.